This TCR beta chain was recorded in a study of OX40 agonist ivuxolimab in advanced cancers. Trimming stripped 2 bases from V and 2 bases from J, with 5 bases between. Germline V gives CDR1 KGHSH, CDR2 LQKENI. CDR3 length: 13 residues. Clones were read by immunoSEQ multiplex PCR, and TCRdb kept only the in-frame ones, dropping some. Counted here are 41,000 or so clones, approximately 80% occurring once; the ten biggest clones make up around 20%. The rearrangement links TRBV18 to TRBJ2-3; no clear D gene. This sequence originates from an adult with an advanced solid tumor such as melanoma, head and neck, liver or kidney cancer. The sample here was CD4+ or CD8+ T cells sorted from blood, taken in a trial of the OX40 agonist ivuxolimab. The CDR3 sequence is CASSPSNTDTQYF. CDR3 DNA sequence: TGTGCCAGCTCACCATCAAACACAGATACGCAGTATTTT.